This TCR beta chain was obtained from a study of blood T cells in healthy people across ages (dated by TCRdb to between 2015 and 2016). Regarding the study in general: In model experiments, roughly one uniquely barcoded TCR beta cDNA molecule per two T cells was captured by template switching. To track age-related changes in TCR beta repertoire diversity, the study relied on deep sequencing normalized with unique cDNA molecular identifiers. Donors were grouped into four age groups: young (average approximately 15 years), middle-aged (39), aged (about 60) and long-lived (about 90). Using the same blood draw, the study looked at two additional independent replicas of 1 million unique cDNA reads for two donors, one aged 18 to 30 and the other aged 80 or older. To avoid experimental bias, donors of different ages were spread randomly across the sequencing lanes. Overall study outcomes, separate from this receptor: Because donor CMV infection status was unknown, age-related changes in expanded clonotypes were potentially confounded. Observed TCR beta diversity per million T cells fell roughly linearly with age, and a significant reduction was already apparent by age around 40. Compared with the aged group, the long-lived group had more naive CD4+ T cells, fewer expanded clones and increased TCR diversity, a pattern suggesting age selection. The percentage of naive T cells measured by flow cytometry correlated strongly with observed TCR beta diversity. Estimates of total diversity from one million sequenced T cells were regarded as lower bounds and underestimates. Bulk unsorted PBMC profiling prevented conclusive comparison of naive and antigen-experienced compartments.

Between the V and J ends, shortened by 4 bases and 4 bases respectively, the junction contains 10 bases. Reading the germline V gene gives CDR1 ENHRY and CDR2 SYGVKD. The CDR3, from cysteine to phenylalanine, totals 13 residues. The retained sequence is limited to the CDR3, 39 bases, with the frame set at the first base. The 39 donors, aged about 6 to 95 years, were systemically healthy Caucasian individuals from Russia. Each donor gave roughly 11 milliliters of peripheral blood, drawn into EDTA-treated Vacutainer tubes. Ficoll-Paque density-gradient centrifugation was used to isolate PBMCs, with at least 6.5 million per sample. Total RNA was extracted from PBMCs with Trizol reagent, with at least 6 micrograms obtained per sample. The percentages of naive CD45RAhigh/CD27high T cells were determined by flow cytometry on a PBMC aliquot from every donor. In this sample, this clonotype turned up a few times. The specificity of this receptor is unknown. No base quality information exists; no much larger clone differs at one position.

The library was built by means of 5' RACE. The sequencing machine was an Illumina HiSeq 2500. A second PCR of roughly 7 to 12 cycles was performed with a sample-barcoded 5' primer and a J-beta primer mix. A unique molecular identifier was introduced onto each TCR beta cDNA molecule by a template-switch 5' adaptor carrying 12 random nucleotides. Each sample yielded at least 2.5 million CDR3-containing paired-end reads. First-strand cDNA synthesis was performed from all RNA using the Mint cDNA synthesis kit, with priming by a TRBC-specific oligonucleotide. Following uracil-DNA glycosylase treatment, a first 18-cycle PCR with universal primers M1SS and BC2_uni_R was performed on all cDNA. Turning to the authors' computational methods: Normalization of each sample was performed by random selection of 1 million high-quality reads, each carrying a distinct molecular identifier. Reads with shared molecular identifiers were discarded instead of being binned into consensus sequences. MiTCR, run with a Q25 quality threshold and the strictest error-elimination algorithm, handled CDR3 identification, clonotype clustering and error correction. A nonparametric unseen species model using Euler transformation provided a lower-bound estimate of total TCR beta diversity. TCRdb cleaned the public reads at Q25 with fastp, built clones with MiXCR and kept in-frame beta chains. Each record represents a unique CDR3 protein, reported with the most common genes and DNA among its rows. In this record, the V and J calls reflect TCRdb's handling and not the investigators' own analysis. The sample contains more than 1 million distinct CDR3 sequences, 40% to 55% of them found a single time. 18% of the sample comes from the top ten.

Sequencing was done on a sample of blood. The rearranged segments are TRBV10-3 and TRBJ2-5; the best D guess is TRBD2, with 6 bases matching. The origin of this receptor is an older woman in good health. The nucleotide sequence is given as TGTGCCATCAGTGGGGGGGAATTAGAGACCCAGTACTTC. This encodes CAISGGELETQYF.